The T cell receptor (beta chain) under discussion was sequenced for a study of radiotherapy plus CTLA-4 blockade in lung cancer. Regarding the study as a whole: Tumor-origin TCR clones grew in blood after radiotherapy plus ipilimumab.

There are 14 residues in the CDR3. Germline CDR1 reads MDHEN; CDR2 reads SYDVKM. J gave up 8 bases and V 6 bases, and 11 bases lay outside the gene matches. Points on this clone: As yet, its antigen is unknown.

Only in-frame clones appear in the TCRdb table, and some are missing; sequencing was by immunoSEQ multiplex PCR. The profile shows 56,000 or so clones, around 80% of them singletons. The sample here was peripheral blood, taken from a patient treated with radiotherapy plus ipilimumab. The sequence was collected from a human donor with non-small cell lung cancer who had a complete response to radiotherapy plus ipilimumab. This sequence joins TRBV28 and TRBJ1-2, with 8 bases matching TRBD1. The CDR3 protein is CASRNLQGARGYTF. CDR3 nucleotide sequence: TGTGCCAGCAGGAATCTTCAGGGGGCGCGGGGCTACACCTTC.